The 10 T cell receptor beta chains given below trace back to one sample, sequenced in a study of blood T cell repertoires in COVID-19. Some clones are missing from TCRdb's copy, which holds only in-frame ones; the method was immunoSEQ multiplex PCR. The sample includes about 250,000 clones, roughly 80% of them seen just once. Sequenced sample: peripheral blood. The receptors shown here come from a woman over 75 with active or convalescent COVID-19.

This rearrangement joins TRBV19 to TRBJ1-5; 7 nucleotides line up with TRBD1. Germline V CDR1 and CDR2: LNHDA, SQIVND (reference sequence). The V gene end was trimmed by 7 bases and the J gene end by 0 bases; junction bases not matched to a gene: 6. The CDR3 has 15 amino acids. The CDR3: CASNGDSNSNQPQHF. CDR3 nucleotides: TGTGCCAGTAATGGGGACAGTAATAGCAATCAGCCCCAGCATTTT.

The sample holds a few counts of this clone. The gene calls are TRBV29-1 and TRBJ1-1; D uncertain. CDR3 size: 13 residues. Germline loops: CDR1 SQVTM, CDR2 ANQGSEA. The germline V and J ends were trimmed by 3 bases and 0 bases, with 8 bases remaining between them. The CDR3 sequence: CSVEISVNTEAFF. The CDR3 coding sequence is TGCAGCGTTGAGATTTCGGTGAACACTGAAGCTTTCTTT.

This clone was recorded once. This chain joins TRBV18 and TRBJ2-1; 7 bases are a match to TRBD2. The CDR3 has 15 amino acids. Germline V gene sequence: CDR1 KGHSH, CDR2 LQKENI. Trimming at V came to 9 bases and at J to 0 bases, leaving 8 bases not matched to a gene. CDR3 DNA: TGTGCCAGTTCTCCGGGGGGTAGCTCCTACAATGAGCAGTTCTTC. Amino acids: CASSPGGSSYNEQFF.

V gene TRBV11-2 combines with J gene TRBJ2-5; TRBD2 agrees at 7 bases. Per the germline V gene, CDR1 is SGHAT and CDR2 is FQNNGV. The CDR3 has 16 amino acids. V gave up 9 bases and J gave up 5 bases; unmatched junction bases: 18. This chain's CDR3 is CASSSEAQRGWETQYF. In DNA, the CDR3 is TGTGCCAGTTCCTCCGAGGCGCAGCGGGGTTGGGAGACCCAGTACTTC.

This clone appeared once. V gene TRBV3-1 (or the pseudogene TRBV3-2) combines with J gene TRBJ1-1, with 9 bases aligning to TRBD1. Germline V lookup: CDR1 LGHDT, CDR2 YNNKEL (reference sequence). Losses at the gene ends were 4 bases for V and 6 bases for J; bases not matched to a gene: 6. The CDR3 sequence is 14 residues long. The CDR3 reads CASSLTGGGAEAFF. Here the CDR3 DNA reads TGTGCCAGCAGCCTTACAGGGGGCGGTGCTGAAGCTTTCTTT.

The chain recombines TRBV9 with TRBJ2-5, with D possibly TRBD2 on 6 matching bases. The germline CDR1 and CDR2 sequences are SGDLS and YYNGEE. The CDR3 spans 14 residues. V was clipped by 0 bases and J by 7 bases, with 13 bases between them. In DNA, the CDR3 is TGTGCCAGCAGCGTAGGGGGGTTGCGGGGGACCCAGTACTTC. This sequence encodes CASSVGGLRGTQYF.

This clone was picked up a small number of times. The CDR3 region is CASSYRPGTLSGNTIYF. In DNA, the CDR3 is TGTGCCAGCAGTTACCGTCCCGGGACACTCTCTGGAAACACCATATATTTT. J is TRBJ1-3 and V is TRBV6-2 or TRBV6-3; the D gene is possibly TRBD1 (6 bases). The CDR3 has 17 amino acids. Trimming removed 2 bases from V and 0 bases from J, with 14 bases in between. Germline V gives CDR1 MNHEY, CDR2 SVGEGT.

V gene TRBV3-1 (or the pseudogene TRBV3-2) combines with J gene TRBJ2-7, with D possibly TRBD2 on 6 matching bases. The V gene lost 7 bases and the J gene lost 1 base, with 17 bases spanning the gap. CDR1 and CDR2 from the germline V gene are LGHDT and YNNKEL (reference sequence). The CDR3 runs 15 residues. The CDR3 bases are TGTGCCAGCACTCCCACCGGGAGTTCGTCCTACGAGCAGTACTTC. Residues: CASTPTGSSSYEQYF.

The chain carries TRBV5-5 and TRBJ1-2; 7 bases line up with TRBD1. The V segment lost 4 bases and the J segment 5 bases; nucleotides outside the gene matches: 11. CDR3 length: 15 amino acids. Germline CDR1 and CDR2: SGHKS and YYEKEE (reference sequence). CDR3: CASSPTGDPQYGYTF. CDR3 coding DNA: TGTGCCAGCAGCCCAACAGGGGACCCCCAATATGGCTACACCTTC.

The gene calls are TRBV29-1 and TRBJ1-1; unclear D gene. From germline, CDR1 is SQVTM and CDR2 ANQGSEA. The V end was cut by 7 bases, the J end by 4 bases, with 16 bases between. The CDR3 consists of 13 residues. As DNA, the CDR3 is TGCAGCGCCGCCGGGTCCGCCTCCACTGAAGCTTTCTTT. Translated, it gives CSAAGSASTEAFF.